The 24 T cell receptor beta chains in this list originate from one sample, sequenced in a study of T-cell memory formation after mild COVID-19. TCRdb reprocessed the 5' RACE reads via MiXCR and lists one record per CDR3 protein. Among 100,000 to 130,000 distinct CDR3 sequences listed, approximately 15% were seen once. The sample comprised PBMCs or a T cell subset sorted from them (not recorded which). Source of these receptors: a man younger than 35 who had mild COVID-19 (a few samples of this study predate the infection). Cell type and time point are not known.

Written as DNA, the CDR3 is TGTGCCAGCAGTTCCTTAGACAGGCACGGCACAGATACGCAGTATTTT. Its protein is CASSSLDRHGTDTQYF. This chain connects TRBV6-6 to TRBJ2-3, with D possibly being TRBD1 (6 bases). The V end was cut by 4 bases, the J end by 1 base, with 15 bases between. This CDR3 is 16 amino acids long. Germline CDR1 is MNHNY and CDR2 is SVGAGI (reference sequence).

The V gene is TRBV19, the J gene TRBJ1-5; D gene uncertain. There are 12 residues in the CDR3. V gave up 7 bases and J gave up 3 bases, with 7 bases separating them. Per the germline V gene, CDR1 is LNHDA and CDR2 is SQIVND (reference sequence). CDR3 in amino acids: CASKGFNQPQHF. CDR3 bases: TGTGCCAGTAAGGGTTTCAATCAGCCCCAGCATTTT.

V gene TRBV12-3 or TRBV12-4 combines with J gene TRBJ1-2; D perhaps matches TRBD1 (5 bases). V was cut by 6 bases and J by 14 bases, with 13 bases left in between. This CDR3 region has 10 residues. CDR3 residues: CASSKSTATF. The CDR3 coding sequence is TGTGCCAGCAGCAAATCGACAGCAACCTTC.

This clonotype was seen a few times. J is TRBJ2-3 and V is TRBV7-8, with TRBD1 as a possible D gene (6 bases). With 3 bases removed from V and 4 bases from J, the gap between germline ends came to 14 bases. The CDR3 is made up of 15 amino acids. Looked up from germline, CDR1 is SGHVS and CDR2 is FQNEAQ. In DNA form, the CDR3 reads TGTGCCAGCAGCTTGGGGCAGGGGCTCTCAGATACGCAGTATTTT. Translating it yields CASSLGQGLSDTQYF.

The table lists this clonotype with a few counts. The chain carries TRBV12-3 or TRBV12-4 and TRBJ1-5; possibly TRBD1 for D (5 bases). CDR3 length equals 12 residues. V lost 7 bases and J lost 6, with 10 bases in between. The CDR3 reads CASKQGAQPQHF. CDR3 sequence (DNA): TGTGCCAGCAAGCAGGGAGCTCAGCCCCAGCATTTT.

This clonotype was detected only a few times. The chain links TRBV7-9 to TRBJ2-7; D call uncertain. The germline V gene has CDR1 SEHNR and CDR2 FQNEAQ (reference sequence). Between the trimmed V and J ends, which lost 5 bases and 2 bases, there was a span of 19 bases. The CDR3 is 16 residues long. The CDR3 spells CASSNAGSSLTYEQYF. The CDR3 DNA sequence: TGTGCCAGCAGCAACGCAGGCAGCTCTCTGACCTACGAGCAGTACTTC.

This clonotype has just a few counts. This chain links TRBV7-9 with TRBJ1-4; TRBD1 matches at 8 bases. Germline CDR1 reads SEHNR; CDR2 reads FQNEAQ (reference sequence). With V trimmed by 1 base and J by 5 bases, 6 bases remained unmatched. CDR3 length: 16 residues. The CDR3 nucleotides read TGTGCCAGCAGCTTAGGCGGGACAGGCTCAAATGAAAAACTGTTTTTT. It is translated as CASSLGGTGSNEKLFF.

This clonotype has just a few counts. V and J are TRBV7-6 and TRBJ1-1; tentatively, D is TRBD1 (6 bases). This CDR3 is built from 15 residues. Germline lookup yields CDR1 SGHVS and CDR2 FNYEAQ. Trimming took 4 bases from V and 1 from J, leaving 13 bases between them. CDR3 DNA: TGTGCCAGCAGCTCCTCCCGGGGGGCGAACACTGAAGCTTTCTTT. Residues: CASSSSRGANTEAFF.

In this sample, this clonotype turned up many times. The rearrangement joins TRBV2 to TRBJ2-1, with 8 bases matching TRBD1. The CDR3 has 14 amino acids. J was trimmed by 4 bases and V by 1 base; bases with no gene match: 0. Germline V gene data show CDR1 as SNHLY and CDR2 as FYNNEI. For the CDR3, the DNA is TGTGCCAGCAGTGAAGGGACAGGGTACAATGAGCAGTTCTTC. Translating gives CASSEGTGYNEQFF. Combining the CDR3 with reference TRBV2 and TRBJ2-1 gives the whole variable domain EPEVTQTPSHQVTQMGQEVILRCVPISNHLYFYWYRQILGQKVEFLVSFYNNEISEKSEIFDDQFSVERPDGSNFTLKIRSTKLEDSAMYFCASSEGTGYNEQFFGPGTRLTVL.

The CDR3 reads CASSLLTGGDLETQYF. DNA for the CDR3: TGTGCCAGCAGTTTATTGACAGGGGGAGATCTAGAGACCCAGTACTTC. This chain uses TRBV27 with TRBJ2-5; 9 bases align to TRBD1. Unmatched junction bases numbered 7, after V lost 1 base and J lost 4 bases. From germline, CDR1 is MNHEY and CDR2 SMNVEV (reference sequence). The CDR3 is 16 residues long.

This clonotype was counted between two and nine times. The rearrangement joins TRBV9 to TRBJ1-3, with D uncertain. CDR1 and CDR2 from the germline V gene are SGDLS and YYNGEE. The CDR3 sequence is 11 residues long. Trimming left V 7 bases short and J 4 bases short, with 6 bases between. The chain's CDR3 is CASGRGNTIYF. In DNA form, the CDR3 reads TGTGCCAGCGGTCGAGGAAACACCATATATTTT.

This clonotype was recorded a few times. The CDR3 region has the DNA TGCGCCAGCAGCCAACGGGGTTCCTACAATGAGCAGTTCTTC. Amino acid sequence: CASSQRGSYNEQFF. The gene calls are TRBV4-3 and TRBJ2-1; D is possibly TRBD2 (5 bases). This CDR3 contains 14 residues. Germline V gives CDR1 LGHNA, CDR2 YSLEER. V was trimmed by 2 bases and J by 1 base, leaving 6 bases between them.

This clonotype showed up just a few times. This sequence joins TRBV5-4 and TRBJ2-2, with TRBD2 identical over 12 bases. The CDR3 is 15 residues long. Losses at the gene ends were 4 bases for V and 6 bases for J; bases not matched to a gene: 4. Germline CDR1 is SGHNT and CDR2 is YYREEE (reference sequence). The CDR3 loop reads CASSPASGGAGELFF. CDR3 DNA sequence: TGTGCCAGCAGCCCCGCTAGCGGGGGGGCCGGGGAGCTGTTTTTT.

The CDR3 loop reads CASSYESRGVDEQYF. The CDR3 region has the DNA TGTGCCAGCAGTTACGAGAGCAGGGGCGTCGACGAGCAGTACTTC. This sequence joins TRBV6-5 and TRBJ2-7, with D possibly matching TRBD1 (6 bases). Germline V lookup: CDR1 MNHEY, CDR2 SVGAGI. V lost 2 bases and J lost 5, with 16 bases in between. The CDR3 has 15 residues.

The chain recombines TRBV5-1 with TRBJ2-1; TRBD2 matches 10 bases. The CDR3 runs 17 residues. Trimming at V came to 3 bases and at J to 9 bases, leaving 15 bases not matched to a gene. The V gene's germline CDR1 is SGHRS and CDR2 YFSETQ. The CDR3 DNA sequence: TGCGCCAGCAGCTCGGATAAAGCGGGGGGGCGTATTGGTGAGCAGTTCTTC. This gives the protein CASSSDKAGGRIGEQFF.

In this sample, this clonotype turned up a few times. The chain employs TRBV11-1 and TRBJ2-7; D remains ambiguous. The CDR3 totals 14 residues. The germline gives CDR1 SGHAT, CDR2 FQDESV (reference sequence). V lost 0 bases and J lost 0, with 6 bases in between. CDR3 amino acids: CASSLAGISYEQYF. In DNA, the CDR3 is TGTGCCAGCAGCTTAGCGGGAATCTCCTACGAGCAGTACTTC.

The rearrangement uses TRBV7-9 and TRBJ1-4; possibly TRBD1 for D (5 bases). The germline CDR1 and CDR2 sequences are SEHNR and FQNEAQ (reference sequence). Trimming took 3 bases from V and 8 from J, leaving 19 bases between them. The CDR3 is 16 amino acids. The CDR3 reads CASSLPEGPSREKLFF. CDR3 in DNA: TGTGCCAGCAGCTTGCCCGAGGGACCCTCACGCGAAAAACTGTTTTTT.

This rearrangement joins TRBV29-1 to TRBJ1-2, with D unresolved. The germline V gene encodes CDR1 SQVTM and CDR2 ANQGSEA. The CDR3 extends over 13 amino acids. The V end was cut by 7 bases, the J end by 5 bases, with 17 bases between. This CDR3 is CSAAGGGRYGYTF. In DNA form, the CDR3 reads TGCAGCGCCGCCGGAGGAGGGCGGTATGGCTACACCTTC. Looking up the rest from reference TRBV29-1 and TRBJ1-2 gives the full variable domain: SAVISQKPSRDICQRGTSLTIQCQVDSQVTMMFWYRQQPGQSLTLIATANQGSEATYESGFVIDKFPISRPNLTFSTLTVSNMSPEDSSIYLCSAAGGGRYGYTFGSGTRLTVV.

This clonotype has only a few counts. As DNA, the CDR3 is TGTGCCAGCAGCCCCGACTCGAGCTCCTACGAGCAGTACTTC. As protein: CASSPDSSSYEQYF. The chain carries TRBV7-6 and TRBJ2-7; D remains ambiguous. From germline, CDR1 is SGHVS and CDR2 FNYEAQ. V gave up 5 bases and J gave up 0 bases, with 11 bases separating them. This CDR3 is 14 amino acids long.

This clonotype was found a few times. This rearrangement joins TRBV4-1 to TRBJ1-2; D gene unclear. The CDR3 loop spans 14 amino acids. The V gene's germline CDR1 is MGHRA and CDR2 YSYEKL. The V and J ends lost 1 base and 8 bases respectively, with 14 bases between them. CDR3 region: CASSQVGTAQGYTF. The CDR3 DNA follows: TGCGCCAGCAGCCAAGTAGGCACAGCCCAGGGCTACACCTTC.

J is TRBJ1-6 and V is TRBV30; D is uncertain. V was clipped by 5 bases and J by 7 bases, with 15 bases between them. The length of the CDR3 is 14 residues. Germline V gene data show CDR1 as GTSNPN and CDR2 as SVGIG (reference sequence). CDR3 sequence (DNA): TGTGCCTGGCGAAACCCGGGAGAGAATTCACCCCTCCACTTT. It specifies CAWRNPGENSPLHF.

This clonotype was seen only a few times. This chain links TRBV12-3 or TRBV12-4 with TRBJ2-7; 9 bases map to TRBD1. The J segment lost 2 bases and the V segment lost 5 bases, leaving 4 bases of the junction unmatched. The CDR3 extends over 14 amino acids. This chain's CDR3 is CASSPRTGAYEQYF. The CDR3 nucleotides are TGTGCCAGCAGTCCACGGACAGGGGCCTACGAGCAGTACTTC.

This chain links TRBV7-8 with TRBJ1-2, with no clear D. CDR1 and CDR2 from the germline V gene are SGHVS and FQNEAQ. Trimming removed 4 bases from V and 4 bases from J, with 10 bases in between. There are 13 residues in the CDR3. As DNA, the CDR3 is TGTGCCAGCAGCTATAACGCCCTCTATGGCTACACCTTC. Translation: CASSYNALYGYTF.

The rearrangement joins TRBV5-1 to TRBJ2-1; 8 nucleotides align to TRBD2. J lost 4 bases, V lost 2 bases, and 2 bases had no gene match. Germline V gives CDR1 SGHRS, CDR2 YFSETQ. This CDR3 has 14 amino acids. The CDR3 loop reads CASSFAGGYNEQFF. CDR3 DNA: TGCGCCAGCAGCTTCGCGGGGGGATACAATGAGCAGTTCTTC.